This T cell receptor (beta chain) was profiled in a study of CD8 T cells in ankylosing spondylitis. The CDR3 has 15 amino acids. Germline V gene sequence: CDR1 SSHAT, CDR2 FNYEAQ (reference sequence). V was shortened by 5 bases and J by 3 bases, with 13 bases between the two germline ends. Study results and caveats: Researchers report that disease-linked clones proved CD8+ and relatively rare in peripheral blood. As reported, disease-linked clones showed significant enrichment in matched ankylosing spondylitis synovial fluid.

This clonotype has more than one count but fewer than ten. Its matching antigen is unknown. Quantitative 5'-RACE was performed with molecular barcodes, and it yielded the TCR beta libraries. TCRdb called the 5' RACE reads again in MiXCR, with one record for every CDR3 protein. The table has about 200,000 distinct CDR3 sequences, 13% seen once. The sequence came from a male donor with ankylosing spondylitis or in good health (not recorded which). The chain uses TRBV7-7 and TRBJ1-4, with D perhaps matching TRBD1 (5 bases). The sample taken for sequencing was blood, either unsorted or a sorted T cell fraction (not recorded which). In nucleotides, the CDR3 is TGTGCCAGCAGCAGAAACGGGGGTGCTAATGAAAAACTGTTTTTT. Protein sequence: CASSRNGGANEKLFF.